Described below is a single T cell receptor beta chain sequence and its context. Its antigen is currently unknown. RNA was isolated and reverse transcribed to cDNA, the sequencing template. Measured with immunoSEQ multiplex PCR; TCRdb has only the in-frame clones, and not every one. The sample has about 120,000 clones; 60% to 65% are singletons. The data were taken from a study of CD8+ T cells in alopecia areata. On the study more broadly: Scoring of treated patients' severity used the percentage of affected scalp area. Findings and caveats of the study: Since there was just one nonresponder, nobody can yet say how baseline CD8+ expansion ties to response. Many expanded lesional clones persisted during tofacitinib (in both scalp and blood).

The V segment lost 5 bases and the J segment 4 bases; nucleotides outside the gene matches: 3. The CDR3 length is 16 residues. Germline V gene data show CDR1 as SGHVS and CDR2 as FQNEAQ. Treatment described: oral pan-JAK inhibitor, 5-10 mg twice daily. The genes are TRBV7-8 and TRBJ2-2; 14 positions match TRBD2. This TCR derives from a human donor with alopecia areata. The source material was CD4+ T cells sorted from blood, sampled at week 4, from a patient treated with tofacitinib. CDR3 loop: CASSTGLAGGTGELFF. The CDR3 bases are TGTGCCAGCAGCACCGGACTAGCGGGGGGCACCGGGGAGCTGTTTTTT.